These T cell receptor beta chains were read from a single sample in a study of T cells in tumors after PD-1 blockade. The data were produced by immunoSEQ multiplex PCR, yet TCRdb's version contains in-frame clones alone and is incomplete. The table lists 7,500 to 9,500 clones, around 60% of them singletons, with approximately 4.5% in the top ten. The sample was tumor tissue, taken after anti-PD-1 treatment. The receptors stem from a human donor with basal cell carcinoma. Both conserved end residues are part of each CDR3. D genes are given only for firm matches. The size entry is marked missing in some rows and otherwise reads once, few, many or a size class.

V	D	size	length	J	DNA	CDR3
TRBV9	TRBD2	few	17	TRBJ2-2	TGTGCCAGCAGCGTAGGACTAGCGGGGGGCTCGACCGGGGAGCTGTTTTTT	CASSVGLAGGSTGELFF
TRBV5-5	.	.	14	TRBJ1-2	TGTGCCAGCAGCTTCGATAGGCAGGCGGGTGGCTACACCTTC	CASSFDRQAGGYTF
TRBV5-1	.	.	14	TRBJ2-5	TGCGCCAGCAGAACTACCTTGTACCAAGAGACCCAGTACTTC	CASRTTLYQETQYF
TRBV6-6	.	.	11	TRBJ2-3	TGTGCCAGCATCTACACAGATACGCAGTATTTT	CASIYTDTQYF
TRBV5-1	.	.	15	TRBJ1-5	TGCGCCAGCAGCTTGGGGGACAATAGCAATCAGCCCCAGCATTTT	CASSLGDNSNQPQHF
TRBV7-9	.	.	12	TRBJ2-3	TGTGCCAGCGGGTCTAGCACAGATACGCAGTATTTT	CASGSSTDTQYF
TRBV5-1	TRBD1	.	14	TRBJ1-1	TGCGCCAGCAGCCAAAGACAGGGCCCCACTGAAGCTTTCTTT	CASSQRQGPTEAFF
TRBV15	.	.	16	TRBJ1-2	TGTGCCACCAGCAGAGATTTGATAGGGACTGACTATGGCTACACCTTC	CATSRDLIGTDYGYTF
TRBV5-1	TRBD1	.	14	TRBJ2-7	TGCGCCAGCAGGGTCACAGGGGATGTCAGCGAGCAGTACTTC	CASRVTGDVSEQYF
TRBV3-1/TRBV3-2	TRBD2	.	15	TRBJ2-7	TGTGCCAGCAGCCTACTAGCGGGGGGCGGCTACGAGCAGTACTTC	CASSLLAGGGYEQYF
TRBV7-2	TRBD2	.	15	TRBJ2-2	TGTGCCAGCAGCCCGGGACTAGCGAACACCGGGGAGCTGTTTTTT	CASSPGLANTGELFF
TRBV12-3/TRBV12-4	.	.	13	TRBJ1-1	TGTGCCAGCAGAGAAACACAGGGTTATAAGGCTTTCTTT	CASRETQGYKAFF
TRBV11-1	TRBD1	.	15	TRBJ2-7	TGTGCCAGCAGCCCCCGGGACAGGGGGATCTACGAGCAGTACTTC	CASSPRDRGIYEQYF
TRBV7-9	.	.	15	TRBJ2-1	TGTGCCAGCAGCTTAGCGTCGGCAGGGCAGAATGAGCAGTTCTTC	CASSLASAGQNEQFF
TRBV5-8	TRBD2	.	16	TRBJ2-3	TGTGCCAGCAGCCGACACACCGGGACTACGGTAGATACGCAGTATTTT	CASSRHTGTTVDTQYF
TRBV19	.	.	16	TRBJ1-2	TGTGCCAGTAGTGGGGGTCGGAATCGAAAGACCTATGGCTACACCTTC	CASSGGRNRKTYGYTF
TRBV7-8	TRBD1	.	15	TRBJ2-7	TGTGCCAGCAGCTTAGCCACAGGGGCGCGCTACGAGCAGTACTTC	CASSLATGARYEQYF
TRBV19	.	.	14	TRBJ2-3	TGTGCCAGTAGTACAAGACAGGGCACAGATACGCAGTATTTT	CASSTRQGTDTQYF
TRBV6-5	.	.	14	TRBJ1-5	TGTGCCAGCAGGGAGGGTGTAGGCAATCAGCCCCAGCATTTT	CASREGVGNQPQHF
TRBV10-3	.	few	13	TRBJ1-2	TGTGCCATCGGGATGGGCACCAGCTATGGCTACACCTTC	CAIGMGTSYGYTF
TRBV30	.	.	12	TRBJ2-3	TGTGCCTGGAGTGTATCGATCGGGGGTCAGTATTTT	CAWSVSIGGQYF
TRBV4-1	.	.	14	TRBJ1-5	TGCGCCAGCAGCCAAGTGGCGGTCAATCAGCCCCAGCATTTT	CASSQVAVNQPQHF
TRBV14	.	.	12	TRBJ1-1	TGTGCCAGCAGCCTTTTGGGCACTGAAGCTTTCTTT	CASSLLGTEAFF
TRBV11-3	.	.	18	TRBJ1-4	TGTGCCAGCAGCTCGCATTCCGGGACTGCTACTGTCGATGGAAAACTGTTTTTT	CASSSHSGTATVDGKLFF
TRBV19	.	few	13	TRBJ1-2	TGTGCCAGTAGTATTGTCGGGGGTTATGGCTACACCTTC	CASSIVGGYGYTF
TRBV7-9	.	few	13	TRBJ1-2	TGTGCCAGCAGCCGGGAGGTTTACTATGGCTACACCTTC	CASSREVYYGYTF
TRBV27	TRBD1	.	13	TRBJ1-2	TGTGCCAGCAGCGCTACAGGGGGGAGGGGCTACACCTTC	CASSATGGRGYTF
TRBV30	TRBD1	.	12	TRBJ1-6	TGTGCCTGGACCGACAGGGTTTCACCCCTCCACTTT	CAWTDRVSPLHF
TRBV2	.	.	14	TRBJ1-5	TGTGCCAGCAGTGTAGGGGGGGCTTATCAGCCCCAGCATTTT	CASSVGGAYQPQHF
TRBV6-5	TRBD1	few	15	TRBJ1-6	TGTGCCAGCAGTTCCCGACAGGGGTTAAATTCACCCCTCCACTTT	CASSSRQGLNSPLHF
TRBV6-2/TRBV6-3	.	few	15	TRBJ1-5	TGTGCCAGCAGCCACAGGGTAGGTAGCAATCAGCCCCAGCATTTT	CASSHRVGSNQPQHF
TRBV7-6	TRBD2	.	15	TRBJ2-1	TGTGCCAGCAGCTTAGGCACGGGGGGGCCCAATGAGCAGTTCTTC	CASSLGTGGPNEQFF
TRBV9	TRBD2	.	16	TRBJ2-5	TGTGCCAGCAGCCCCCGAGTAGCGGGGGGGCAAGAGACCCAGTACTTC	CASSPRVAGGQETQYF
TRBV9	TRBD1	.	15	TRBJ1-2	TGTGCCAGCAGCGCGGGGACAGGGGGAGCCTATGGCTACACCTTC	CASSAGTGGAYGYTF
TRBV6-6	.	.	14	TRBJ1-5	TGTGCCAGCAGTTACGGGGGGGGGAATCAGCCCCAGCATTTT	CASSYGGGNQPQHF
TRBV19	.	.	14	TRBJ2-6	TGTGCCAGTACAGTGGGCTCTGGGGCCAACGTCCTGACTTTC	CASTVGSGANVLTF
TRBV9	.	.	14	TRBJ2-7	TGTGCCAGCAGCGTAGGGGAGACAGTCTACGAGCAGTACTTC	CASSVGETVYEQYF
TRBV13	TRBD2	.	15	TRBJ2-7	TGTGCCAGCAGCGCCCCGGGACTAGCCTCCTACGAGCAGTACTTC	CASSAPGLASYEQYF
TRBV18	TRBD2	.	19	TRBJ2-7	TGTGCCAGCTCACCTCCCAGGACTAGCGGGGGGGCCCGCCTGGGCGAGCAGTACTTC	CASSPPRTSGGARLGEQYF
TRBV5-1	.	.	14	TRBJ2-5	TGCGCCAGCAGCTTGTACAGGGCCCAAGAGACCCAGTACTTC	CASSLYRAQETQYF
TRBV5-1	.	once	13	TRBJ1-1	TGCGCCAGCAGTCAAGACACAGGGACTGAAGCTTTCTTT	CASSQDTGTEAFF
TRBV7-9	.	few	15	TRBJ2-2	TGTGCCAGCAGCTCGACGCCTGGGATAAGCGGGGAGCTGTTTTTT	CASSSTPGISGELFF
TRBV19	TRBD1	.	14	TRBJ2-3	TGTGCCAGTAGGGACAGGGCGATGGCAGATACGCAGTATTTT	CASRDRAMADTQYF
TRBV29-1	.	.	15	TRBJ1-3	TGCAGCGTCATGTCAGGGGCTTCAGGTGGAAACACCATATATTTT	CSVMSGASGGNTIYF